One and the same sample provided the 16 T cell receptor beta chains below, sequenced in a study of T cells in Graves' hyperthyroidism and ophthalmopathy. Amplification yielded TCR beta CDR3 regions, with RNA transcripts as the source. An initial round of RT-PCR targeting the TCR CDR3 relied on the HTBI primer set. TCRdb fed the multiplex PCR reads into MiXCR, producing one record per CDR3 protein. The sample has about 840,000 distinct CDR3 sequences, more than 30% seen once; the top ten hold about 8.9%. Sequenced sample: blood. These receptors were taken from a man aged 18 to 35 with Graves' hyperthyroidism.

This clonotype has more than one count but fewer than ten. This chain links TRBV7-2 with TRBJ1-1; 9 bases are a match to TRBD1. Per germline, CDR1 SGHTA and CDR2 FQGNSA. The CDR3 runs 15 residues. J lost 5 bases, V lost 5 bases, and 9 bases had no gene match. In DNA form, the CDR3 reads TGTGCCAGCAGCCTAGGACAGGGGTGGGGGACTGAAGCTTTCTTT. Its translation: CASSLGQGWGTEAFF.

The CDR3 reads CASSYSATIMNTEAFF. CDR3 DNA: TGTGCCAGCAGTTACTCGGCGACTATCATGAACACTGAAGCTTTCTTT. The rearrangement links TRBV6-6 to TRBJ1-1; no definite D call. The V gene lost 0 bases and the J gene lost 0 bases, with 11 bases spanning the gap. The CDR3 runs to 16 residues. Germline assignment: CDR1 MNHNY and CDR2 SVGAGI (reference sequence).

This clonotype occurred many times. The V and J genes are TRBV25-1 and TRBJ1-2; TRBD1 is a possible D gene (5 bases). The V end was cut by 2 bases, the J end by 1 base, with 14 bases between. This CDR3 region has 16 residues. Germline-derived CDR1 and CDR2 are MGHDK and SYGVNS. The CDR3 DNA reads TGTGCCAGCAGTGAAGATTTGGGGCCGGTTAACTATGGCTACACCTTC. This sequence encodes CASSEDLGPVNYGYTF.

A word on this clonotype: The junction shows a germline mismatch at one end, possibly a read error. The chain employs TRBV10-3 and TRBJ1-6; 10 bases fit TRBD1. Germline V gene sequence: CDR1 ENHRY, CDR2 SYGVKD. There are 15 residues in the CDR3. DNA for the CDR3: TGTGCCGTCAGTGAGCCGGGACAGGGGCATTCACCCCTCCACTTT. This encodes CAVSEPGQGHSPLHF.

This clonotype was seen at least ten times. The chain joins TRBV7-6 to TRBJ2-2; D is undetermined. Looked up from germline, CDR1 is SGHVS and CDR2 is FNYEAQ. This CDR3 has 13 residues. The V and J ends lost 10 bases and 5 bases respectively, with 14 bases between them. The CDR3: CATGPPSTGELFF. The CDR3 region has the DNA TGTGCCACCGGTCCTCCATCTACCGGGGAGCTGTTTTTT. The full variable domain, with the rest looked up from reference TRBV7-6 and TRBJ2-2, is GAGVSQSPRYKVTKRGQDVALRCDPISGHVSLYWYRQALGQGPEFLTYFNYEAQQDKSGLPNDRFSAERPEGSISTLTIQRTEQRDSAMYRCATGPPSTGELFFGEGSRLTVL.

The chain carries TRBV12-3 or TRBV12-4 and TRBJ2-7; either TRBD1 or TRBD2 may fit D (5 bases each). This CDR3 is built from 15 residues. Deletions cut 5 bases from V and 2 bases from J, with 16 bases between. The CDR3 loop reads CASSTQGRGAYEQYF. CDR3 bases: TGTGCCAGCAGTACCCAGGGAAGGGGAGCCTACGAGCAGTACTTC.

This clonotype was found many times. The V call is TRBV29-1, the J call TRBJ1-2, with TRBD1 identical over 7 bases. This CDR3 has 12 residues. Losses at the gene ends were 6 bases for V and 5 bases for J; bases not matched to a gene: 6. Germline CDR1 and CDR2: SQVTM and ANQGSEA. The CDR3 DNA reads as TGCAGCGTCGATGACAGGGATTATGGCTACACCTTC. This translates into CSVDDRDYGYTF.

Ten or more counts support this clonotype. The DNA of the CDR3 is TGTGCCAGCAGCTCGGACATCACCAGGGGAAAACTGTTTTTT. This gives the protein CASSSDITRGKLFF. This chain joins TRBV7-9 and TRBJ1-4, with a possible D match to TRBD1 (6 bases). From germline, CDR1 is SEHNR and CDR2 FQNEAQ (reference sequence). V was pared by 4 bases and J by 10 bases, with 16 bases between. The CDR3 consists of 14 residues.

J is TRBJ2-5 and V is TRBV6-5; TRBD2 aligns across 7 bases. J was trimmed by 2 bases and V by 2 bases; bases with no gene match: 5. Germline assignment: CDR1 MNHEY and CDR2 SVGAGI. This CDR3 has 15 amino acids. CDR3 bases: TGTGCCAGCAGTTACCCCTCTAGCGGTCAAGAGACCCAGTACTTC. This gives the protein CASSYPSSGQETQYF.

This clonotype was observed a handful of times. The chain employs TRBV11-2 and TRBJ2-5; TRBD2 aligns across 7 bases. The V and J ends lost 4 bases and 7 bases, in that order; junction bases with no gene match: 6. This CDR3 spans 13 amino acids. Germline V gene sequence: CDR1 SGHAT, CDR2 FQNNGV. DNA of the CDR3: TGTGCCAGCAGCTCCCCCGGGGAGGGGACCCAGTACTTC. Protein sequence: CASSSPGEGTQYF. Variable domain in full (rest from reference TRBV11-2 and TRBJ2-5): EAGVAQSPRYKIIEKRQSVAFWCNPISGHATLYWYQQILGQGPKLLIQFQNNGVVDDSQLPKDRFSAERLKGVDSTLKIQPAKLEDSAVYLCASSSPGEGTQYFGPGTRLLVL.

This clonotype was detected once. The chain uses TRBV7-8 and TRBJ2-5; D is perhaps TRBD2 (5 bases). V was pared by 1 base and J by 9 bases, with 21 bases between. The CDR3 has 16 residues. Germline V gene sequence: CDR1 SGHVS, CDR2 FQNEAQ. This CDR3 reads CASSLGRVAGNQPQYF. The DNA for the CDR3 is TGTGCCAGCAGCTTAGGGCGGGTTGCGGGCAATCAGCCCCAGTACTTC.

Many counts were recorded for this clonotype. V gene TRBV7-3 combines with J gene TRBJ2-5; TRBD2 aligns across 8 bases. CDR1 and CDR2 (germline): SGHTA, FQGTGA. The CDR3 sequence is 14 residues long. J lost 1 base, V lost 5 bases, and 3 bases had no gene match. The CDR3 spells CASSNAGGQETQYF. The CDR3 DNA sequence: TGTGCCAGCAGCAACGCGGGGGGCCAAGAGACCCAGTACTTC.

This clonotype showed up many times. V and J are TRBV29-1 and TRBJ1-1, with TRBD1 identical over 8 bases. CDR3 length equals 13 residues. Germline V lookup: CDR1 SQVTM, CDR2 ANQGSEA. V trimming: 6 bases; J trimming: 1 base; junction bases outside the gene matches: 4. The CDR3 DNA sequence: TGCAGCGTCGCAGGGGGCGCGAACACTGAAGCTTTCTTT. Translating it yields CSVAGGANTEAFF.

About this clonotype itself: A junction end diverges from the germline sequence, so it may reflect a read error. The genes are TRBV7-9 and TRBJ2-7, with a weak D call TRBD1 (5 bases). This CDR3 region has 14 residues. Germline values: CDR1 SEHNR, CDR2 FQNEAQ (reference sequence). CDR3 bases: TGCGCCAGCAGCTCGGCGTCCAGGGCCTACGAGCAGTACTTC. It specifies CASSSASRAYEQYF.

The genes are TRBV2 and TRBJ1-5, with unresolved D. Trimming stripped 3 bases from V and 8 bases from J, with 11 bases between. The CDR3 has 13 residues. Germline loops: CDR1 SNHLY, CDR2 FYNNEI. CDR3 loop: CASSEGWREPQHF. The CDR3 DNA is TGTGCCAGCAGTGAGGGGTGGAGGGAGCCCCAGCATTTT.

The chain has TRBV10-3 and TRBJ1-1, with a weak D call TRBD1 (5 bases). Germline CDR1 reads ENHRY; CDR2 reads SYGVKD. V lost 0 bases to trimming and J lost 4 bases, with 15 bases between them. The CDR3 is 16 residues long. The CDR3 coding sequence is TGTGCCATCAGTGAGTCGGGGCAGGGCAGCGGCACTGAAGCTTTCTTT. Residues: CAISESGQGSGTEAFF.